This is a list of T cell receptor beta chains from one sample in a study of blood T cell repertoires in COVID-19. Sequenced by immunoSEQ multiplex PCR; TCRdb stores in-frame clones only, minus some. Here the sample spans approximately 97,000 clones, approximately 90% being singletons. The material sequenced was peripheral blood. The receptors stem from a woman aged 50 to 65 with COVID-19, enrolled during active disease. CDR3s include the opening cysteine and the closing phenylalanine or tryptophan. The D gene is left open where the match is weak. Clone sizes are given selectively: once, few, many, or a class where the clone is expanded.

V gene: TRBV6-1
J gene: TRBJ1-1
D gene: .
clone size: .
CDR3 DNA: TGTGCCAGCAGTCCCCCAGGGGTTGAAGCTTTCTTT
CDR3 protein: CASSPPGVEAFF

V gene: TRBV6-5
J gene: TRBJ2-1
D gene: TRBD1
clone size: medium-sized
CDR3 DNA: TGTGCCAGCAGAACAGGGGGCAGCTACAATGAGCAGTTCTTC
CDR3 protein: CASRTGGSYNEQFF

V gene: TRBV7-2
J gene: TRBJ2-5
D gene: .
clone size: once
CDR3 DNA: TGTGCCAGCAGCTCTTGGCCAGAGACCCAGTACTTC
CDR3 protein: CASSSWPETQYF

V gene: TRBV7-2
J gene: TRBJ2-7
D gene: .
clone size: .
CDR3 DNA: TGTGCCAGCACCCCAAGAGGCGAGCAGTACTTC
CDR3 protein: CASTPRGEQYF

V gene: TRBV6-2/TRBV6-3
J gene: TRBJ1-5
D gene: .
clone size: .
CDR3 DNA: TGTGCCAGCAGTTACCTGGAACCGGGAAAATATAGCAATCAGCCCCAGCATTTT
CDR3 protein: CASSYLEPGKYSNQPQHF

V gene: TRBV7-3
J gene: TRBJ2-5
D gene: TRBD1
clone size: once
CDR3 DNA: TGTGCCAGCAGCTTACCGGGACAGGTCCAGACCCAGTACTTC
CDR3 protein: CASSLPGQVQTQYF

V gene: TRBV2
J gene: TRBJ1-3
D gene: .
clone size: .
CDR3 DNA: TGTGCCAGCAGTGACCAGGGTACCTCTGGAAACACCATATATTTT
CDR3 protein: CASSDQGTSGNTIYF

V gene: TRBV7-6
J gene: TRBJ2-1
D gene: TRBD2
clone size: .
CDR3 DNA: TGTGCCAGCAGCTTAGATTTTAGCGGGGGGTACAATGAGCAGTTCTTC
CDR3 protein: CASSLDFSGGYNEQFF

V gene: TRBV2
J gene: TRBJ2-7
D gene: TRBD1
clone size: .
CDR3 DNA: TGTGCCAGCACCCCACCGGGACAGGGTTCCTACGAGCAGTACTTC
CDR3 protein: CASTPPGQGSYEQYF

V gene: TRBV3-1/TRBV3-2
J gene: TRBJ2-2
D gene: TRBD2
clone size: .
CDR3 DNA: TGTGCCAGCAGCCAAGATCGTGCATTTTGGTGGACTAGCGGGGTAAAAAACACCGGGGAGCTGTTTTTT
CDR3 protein: CASSQDRAFWWTSGVKNTGELFF

V gene: TRBV4-1
J gene: TRBJ2-1
D gene: .
clone size: .
CDR3 DNA: TGCGCCAGCAGCCAAATCCTCGCTGGGGGGGAGCAGTTCTTC
CDR3 protein: CASSQILAGGEQFF

V gene: TRBV10-2
J gene: TRBJ2-7
D gene: TRBD1
clone size: .
CDR3 DNA: TGCGCCAGCCACGGGACAGCCACCTACGAGCAGTACTTC
CDR3 protein: CASHGTATYEQYF

V gene: TRBV15
J gene: TRBJ1-1
D gene: TRBD1
clone size: .
CDR3 DNA: TGTGCCACCAGCGTGCTCGGCACAGGGGCCTCGAACACTGAAGCTTTCTTT
CDR3 protein: CATSVLGTGASNTEAFF

V gene: TRBV7-2
J gene: TRBJ1-5
D gene: .
clone size: .
CDR3 DNA: TGTGCCAGCAGCTTAAGGGGAGGGGATTATCAGCCCCAGCATTTT
CDR3 protein: CASSLRGGDYQPQHF

V gene: TRBV9
J gene: TRBJ2-7
D gene: TRBD2
clone size: .
CDR3 DNA: TGTGCCAGCAGCGCGACCGGGACTAGCACCTACGAGCAGTACTTC
CDR3 protein: CASSATGTSTYEQYF

V gene: TRBV28
J gene: TRBJ1-1
D gene: .
clone size: .
CDR3 DNA: TGTGCCAGCAGTTCACAGGGGAACACTGAAGCTTTCTTT
CDR3 protein: CASSSQGNTEAFF

V gene: TRBV19
J gene: TRBJ1-1
D gene: .
clone size: .
CDR3 DNA: TGTGCCAGTAATAGCATGCCGGATGAAGCTTTCTTT
CDR3 protein: CASNSMPDEAFF